This is a list of T cell receptor beta chains from one sample in a study of identical twins. TCRdb fed the 5' RACE reads into MiXCR, producing one record per CDR3 protein. The sample gives about 810,000 distinct CDR3 sequences, 9% to 15% of which show up once; about 1.6% is in the top ten. These data also formed part of another study, on yellow fever vaccine responses in identical twins.

Sequencing used PBMCs. Source of these receptors: a woman in her late teens or twenties in good health. Both conserved end residues are trimmed from each CDR3. Fields, in order: clone size, V gene, J gene, CDR3 protein. The listing skips clone size in some rows; elsewhere it reads once, few, many or a size class.

few	TRBV7-7	TRBJ2-1	ASSVAGAAHNEQF
-	TRBV7-9	TRBJ1-2	ASKTQDIPNYGYT
few	TRBV20-1	TRBJ2-6	SARDCFRAPGANVLT
many	TRBV3-1	TRBJ2-1	ASSHLAGGNEQF
many	TRBV5-4	TRBJ2-2	ASSLVHRGNTGELF
many	TRBV4-1	TRBJ2-7	ASSQDGGSYEQY
few	TRBV10-2	TRBJ1-6	ASSESETYNSPLH
few	TRBV11-2	TRBJ2-3	ASRLSGTDTQY
many	TRBV7-3	TRBJ2-1	ASSPTSGHNEQF
few	TRBV5-1	TRBJ1-6	ASSLDSPNSPLH
many	TRBV9	TRBJ2-5	ASSASNRWVLQETQY
few	TRBV7-9	TRBJ1-4	ATDREANEKLF
few	TRBV29-1	TRBJ2-1	SVERRGLHNEQF
-	TRBV5-6	TRBJ1-1	ASSFAGEAF
few	TRBV6-1	TRBJ2-5	ASRYRVETQY
many	TRBV20-1	TRBJ2-3	SARPSGGRTDTQY
many	TRBV29-1	TRBJ2-1	SVSGVVNEQF
-	TRBV6-1	TRBJ2-1	ASNPSGSPI
many	TRBV29-1	TRBJ2-5	SAGMGSQETQY
-	TRBV5-1	TRBJ2-5	ASSFIRGSETQY
few	TRBV4-1	TRBJ1-2	ASSQERAGAGYT
few	TRBV6-2/TRBV6-3	TRBJ2-1	ASSYKQVRVNEQF
few	TRBV25-1	TRBJ2-2	ASSTRLGFGELF
few	TRBV20-1	TRBJ1-4	SARDPRATNEKLF
-	TRBV7-2	TRBJ2-7	ASSLPGQGHEQY
few	TRBV28	TRBJ2-2	ASRHRDRGRVWDTGELF
-	TRBV21-1	TRBJ1-6	ASTAPGSRGNSPLH
many	TRBV12-3/TRBV12-4	TRBJ2-1	ASSPMTSGRSYNEQF
few	TRBV12-5	TRBJ2-3	ASGWGQGTDTQY
few	TRBV10-3	TRBJ1-5	ASDDRASNQPQH
few	TRBV20-1	TRBJ1-3	SARDNGAGRRDTIY
many	TRBV4-1	TRBJ2-5	ASASGETQY
few	TRBV20-1	TRBJ1-2	SARVRAGYGYT
-	TRBV7-9	TRBJ2-1	ASSLTGVENEQF
few	TRBV12-3/TRBV12-4	TRBJ2-5	ASRKTSLETQY
-	TRBV24-1	TRBJ2-5	ATSDPGQQETQY
-	TRBV6-2/TRBV6-3	TRBJ2-1	ASEGGSQTNEQF
few	TRBV5-1	TRBJ2-1	ASSLVASGIRSSYNEQF
few	TRBV28	TRBJ1-3	ASIGRNSGNTIY
-	TRBV28	TRBJ1-4	ASSLKGGNEKLF
-	TRBV6-1	TRBJ1-1	ASREDRVGQAF
-	TRBV5-1	TRBJ2-1	ASSLSSALAYNEQF
-	TRBV12-3/TRBV12-4	TRBJ2-7	ASRSDRHYEQY
-	TRBV3-1	TRBJ2-7	ASSQAHGDYEQY
few	TRBV3-1	TRBJ1-2	ASSQITGDYGYT
few	TRBV12-3/TRBV12-4	TRBJ2-1	ASSTSRTGPYNEQF
few	TRBV15	TRBJ2-7	ATSRATGGSYEQY
-	TRBV29-1	TRBJ2-3	SVEGQGSTDTQY
-	TRBV5-4	TRBJ2-3	ASSLGPPIRTDTQY
-	TRBV11-2	TRBJ2-2	ASSLVWRVGELF
-	TRBV7-9	TRBJ2-1	ASSSGQHNQF
few	TRBV15	TRBJ1-2	ATSRDLRTGDYGYT
-	TRBV4-2	TRBJ1-4	ASSQGAKTGATNEKLF
-	TRBV7-6	TRBJ1-3	ASSFRWGTSGNTIY